This TCR beta chain stems from a study of control samples from healthy donors and cancer patients. The ends were cut back, 5 bases at V and 0 bases at J, with 15 bases in the middle. The CDR3 loop spans 15 amino acids. Germline V lookup: CDR1 SGHRS, CDR2 YFSETQ. The protocol was immunoSEQ multiplex PCR, while the TCRdb copy is restricted to in-frame clones and leaves out a portion. This repertoire shows fewer than 200,000 clones, more than 90% found once; its top ten account for just over 1.4%. Material: blood. This sequence joins TRBV5-1 and TRBJ2-7; D is tentatively TRBD1 or TRBD2 (5 bases each). This sequence was found in a man aged 25-45 years in good health. In DNA form, the CDR3 reads TGCGCCAGCAGTTTCCACCGGGACCCCTCCTACGAGCAGTACTTC. It codes for CASSFHRDPSYEQYF.